These 19 T cell receptor beta chains originate from one sample sequenced in a study of vaccination and CD4 T cells after COVID-19. The time point here: late sampling 161 to 241 days after vaccination in a few convalescent patients. The treatment: roughly 10-day PBMC culture with coronavirus spike peptide pools or control peptides (ViraFEST assay). Sequencing of cultured CD4+ T cell DNA used the Oncomine TCR Beta short-read assay. TCRdb itself ran the PCR reads through MiXCR, one entry per CDR3 protein. Here the sample spans roughly 20,000 distinct CDR3 sequences, approximately 56% being singletons. Which antigens these TCRs recognize remains unknown. The sample in question was CD4+ T cells from blood, cultured in vitro, obtained about 7 months after SARS-CoV-2 vaccination. These receptors originate from a human donor who had recovered from COVID-19.

V gene TRBV29-1 combines with J gene TRBJ2-5; D remains ambiguous. Germline V lookup: CDR1 SQVTM, CDR2 ANQGSEA. Trimming stripped 5 bases from V and 4 bases from J, with 11 bases between. The CDR3 length is 12 residues. This chain's CDR3 is CSVRSAGETQYF. Here the CDR3 DNA reads TGCAGCGTTCGCTCGGCAGGAGAGACCCAGTACTTC. Variable domain in full (rest from reference TRBV29-1 and TRBJ2-5): SAVISQKPSRDICQRGTSLTIQCQVDSQVTMMFWYRQQPGQSLTLIATANQGSEATYESGFVIDKFPISRPNLTFSTLTVSNMSPEDSSIYLCSVRSAGETQYFGPGTRLLVL.

The CDR3 here is CASSLGQGAYEQYF. The CDR3 nucleotides read TGTGCCAGCAGCCTGGGACAGGGGGCCTACGAGCAGTACTTC. This chain links TRBV5-6 with TRBJ2-7, with 11 positions matching TRBD1. Trimming took 4 bases from V and 2 from J; bases not matched to a gene: 2. Germline CDR1 is SGHDT and CDR2 is YYEEEE. The CDR3 contains 14 residues.

This chain connects TRBV15 to TRBJ2-3; tentatively, D is TRBD1 or TRBD2 (7 bases each). In germline, CDR1 is LNHNV, CDR2 YYDKDF (reference sequence). The CDR3 spans 15 residues. V was cut by 3 bases and J by 1 base, with 11 bases left in between. CDR3 in DNA: TGTGCCACCAGCAGGCCAGGGGGGGGCACAGATACGCAGTATTTT. This codes for CATSRPGGGTDTQYF.

This clonotype turned up a few times. This sequence joins TRBV7-2 and TRBJ2-1, with TRBD2 matching over 7 bases. Germline V gives CDR1 SGHTA, CDR2 FQGNSA. The CDR3 length is 14 residues. The trim removed 0 bases at V and 4 bases at J, leaving 0 bases unmatched. DNA of the CDR3: TGTGCCAGCAGCTTAGCGGGGGGGTACAATGAGCAGTTCTTC. As protein: CASSLAGGYNEQFF.

This chain uses TRBV7-2 with TRBJ2-7; 9 bases fit TRBD2. Germline trimming cut 0 bases from V and 4 bases from J; bases unmatched to any gene: 16. The CDR3 length is 19 residues. Germline values: CDR1 SGHTA, CDR2 FQGNSA. Here the CDR3 reads CASSLATWGREGALYEQYF. As DNA, the CDR3 is TGTGCCAGCAGCTTAGCGACCTGGGGGCGGGAGGGGGCGTTGTACGAGCAGTACTTC.

The chain links TRBV6-1 to TRBJ2-2, with 7 bases identical to TRBD1. The CDR3 is 15 amino acids. Germline V gene data show CDR1 as MNHNS and CDR2 as SASEGT. After removal of 4 bases from V and 6 bases from J, the junction contained 8 bases not matched to a gene. The CDR3 DNA reads as TGTGCCAGCAGTGTACTGACAGGGACGTCCGGGGAGCTGTTTTTT. Residues: CASSVLTGTSGELFF.

This clonotype was counted a single time. This rearrangement joins TRBV20-1 to TRBJ2-1; TRBD1 agrees at 7 bases. CDR1 and CDR2 from the germline V gene are DFQATT and SNEGSKA (reference sequence). The CDR3 totals 15 residues. V shed 3 bases and J 3 bases; nucleotides not matched to a gene: 8. CDR3 in amino acids: CSARPKRQGYNEQFF. CDR3 bases: TGCAGTGCTAGGCCCAAACGACAGGGCTACAATGAGCAGTTCTTC.

The table lists this clonotype with a few counts. This CDR3 reads CSAVRGGSYNEQFF. CDR3 bases: TGCAGTGCTGTTCGGGGGGGTTCCTACAATGAGCAGTTCTTC. This chain uses TRBV20-1 with TRBJ2-1; 8 bases match TRBD2. The V and J ends lost 5 bases and 1 base, in that order; junction bases with no gene match: 4. This CDR3 contains 14 residues. Germline values: CDR1 DFQATT, CDR2 SNEGSKA (reference sequence).

The chain combines TRBV20-1 with TRBJ2-2, with 12 bases fitting TRBD2. The germline CDR1 and CDR2 sequences are DFQATT and SNEGSKA (reference sequence). With 6 bases clipped from V and 4 bases from J, the junction kept 3 bases outside the gene matches. The CDR3 extends over 14 amino acids. The CDR3 sequence is CSALAGGPTGELFF. The CDR3 coding sequence is TGCAGTGCACTAGCGGGGGGCCCCACCGGGGAGCTGTTTTTT.

This CDR3 reads CASSPTPTTDTQYF. The CDR3 region has the DNA TGTGCCAGCTCACCAACCCCCACCACAGATACGCAGTATTTT. V and J are TRBV18 and TRBJ2-3, with D unresolved. Trimming cost V 2 bases and J 2 bases, with 8 bases left between them. The CDR3 length is 14 residues. Germline V gene sequence: CDR1 KGHSH, CDR2 LQKENI.

This sequence joins TRBV6-2 or TRBV6-3 and TRBJ2-2; 8 positions agree with TRBD2. The germline CDR1 and CDR2 sequences are MNHEY and SVGEGT. Trimming removed 2 bases from V and 3 bases from J; junction bases left unmatched: 8. CDR3 length: 17 amino acids. The CDR3 reads CASSYGGTRGDTGELFF. The CDR3 nucleotides are TGTGCCAGCAGTTACGGGGGGACTAGAGGTGACACCGGGGAGCTGTTTTTT.

This clonotype occurred once. The chain has TRBV5-8 and TRBJ2-2; the match to TRBD2 covers 12 bases. With 0 bases clipped from V and 3 bases from J, the junction kept 0 bases outside the gene matches. The CDR3 spans 16 residues. CDR1 is SGHTS, CDR2 YDEGEE, per germline. In DNA form, the CDR3 reads TGTGCCAGCAGCTTGGGACTAGCGGGGGACACCGGGGAGCTGTTTTTT. Residues: CASSLGLAGDTGELFF.

The chain employs TRBV20-1 and TRBJ2-7; the match to TRBD1 covers 11 bases. The germline V gene encodes CDR1 DFQATT and CDR2 SNEGSKA (reference sequence). This CDR3 contains 15 residues. V was pared by 7 bases and J by 3 bases, with 11 bases of the junction left unmatched. The CDR3 is CSVTPWDRGDYEQYF. The CDR3 DNA follows: TGCAGTGTCACCCCCTGGGACAGGGGGGACTACGAGCAGTACTTC.

This clonotype was counted a few times. The V gene is TRBV6-1, the J gene TRBJ2-3; unclear D gene. Per the germline V gene, CDR1 is MNHNS and CDR2 is SASEGT. The CDR3 covers 15 residues. The V gene lost 6 bases and the J gene lost 2 bases, with 15 bases spanning the gap. CDR3 residues: CASSRSTGPTDTQYF. CDR3 in DNA: TGTGCCAGCAGCCGGAGTACGGGCCCCACAGATACGCAGTATTTT.

This clonotype appeared a few times. The chain is built from TRBV10-1 and TRBJ2-3; the D call may be TRBD1 or TRBD2 (5 bases each). Trimming removed 0 bases from V and 0 bases from J, with 10 bases in between. Germline V CDR1 and CDR2: WNHNN, SYGVQD (reference sequence). This CDR3 has 16 residues. CDR3 residues: CASSESGRTSTDTQYF. The DNA of the CDR3 is TGCGCCAGCAGTGAGTCGGGGCGGACTAGCACAGATACGCAGTATTTT.

V gene TRBV20-1 combines with J gene TRBJ2-7; possible D gene TRBD1, 7 bases. Trimming cost V 3 bases and J 4 bases, with 10 bases left between them. Germline assignment: CDR1 DFQATT and CDR2 SNEGSKA (reference sequence). CDR3 size: 12 residues. As DNA, the CDR3 is TGCAGTGCTAGTCCAGGGGGGTACGAGCAGTACTTC. Its translation: CSASPGGYEQYF.

The chain is built from TRBV6-1 and TRBJ1-2; weak D call: TRBD1 (5 bases). V lost 7 bases and J lost 7, with 19 bases in between. The germline V gene encodes CDR1 MNHNS and CDR2 SASEGT. This CDR3 comprises 14 residues. CDR3 residues: CASTQSGQGRGYTF. CDR3 nucleotide sequence: TGTGCCAGCACCCAATCGGGGCAAGGCCGTGGCTACACCTTC.

The V gene is TRBV29-1, the J gene TRBJ1-5; possible D gene TRBD1, 5 bases. Germline assignment: CDR1 SQVTM and CDR2 ANQGSEA. The CDR3 is 16 amino acids. With 2 bases removed from V and 7 bases from J, the gap between germline ends came to 21 bases. The CDR3 here is CSVESLGRDALQPQHF. Here the CDR3 DNA reads TGCAGCGTTGAATCCCTGGGCAGGGACGCTCTGCAGCCCCAGCATTTT.

This clonotype was detected only once. The CDR3 is CASREPSGRDEQYF. The CDR3 DNA follows: TGTGCCAGCAGAGAGCCTAGCGGGAGGGACGAGCAGTACTTC. The chain has TRBV6-1 and TRBJ2-7, with 12 bases matching TRBD2. There are 14 residues in the CDR3. V lost 6 bases and J lost 5; bases outside the gene matches: 5. CDR1 is MNHNS, CDR2 SASEGT, per germline.